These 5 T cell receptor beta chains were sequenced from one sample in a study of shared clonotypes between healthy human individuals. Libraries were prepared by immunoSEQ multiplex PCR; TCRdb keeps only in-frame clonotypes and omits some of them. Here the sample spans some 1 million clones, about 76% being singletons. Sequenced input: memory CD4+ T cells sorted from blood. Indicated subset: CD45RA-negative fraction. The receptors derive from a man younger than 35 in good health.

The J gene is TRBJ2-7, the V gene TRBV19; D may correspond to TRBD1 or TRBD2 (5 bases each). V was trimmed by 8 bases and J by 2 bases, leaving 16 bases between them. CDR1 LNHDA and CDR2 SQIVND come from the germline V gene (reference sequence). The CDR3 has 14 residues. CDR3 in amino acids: CASSRDPGPYEQYF. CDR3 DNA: TGTGCCAGTTCCCGGGACCCCGGGCCCTACGAGCAGTACTTC.

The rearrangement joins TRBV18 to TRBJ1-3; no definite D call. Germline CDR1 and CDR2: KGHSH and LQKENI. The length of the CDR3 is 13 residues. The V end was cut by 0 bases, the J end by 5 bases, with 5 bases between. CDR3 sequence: CASSPPSRNTIYF. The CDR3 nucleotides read TGTGCCAGCTCACCACCGTCCCGAAACACCATATATTTT.

In nucleotides, the CDR3 is TGTGCCAGCAGTAGGCTGGGGGGCCCAGAGACCCAGTACTTC. It codes for CASSRLGGPETQYF. The rearrangement joins TRBV25-1 to TRBJ2-5; D is tentatively TRBD1 or TRBD2 (6 bases each). The CDR3 loop spans 14 amino acids. The germline V gene encodes CDR1 MGHDK and CDR2 SYGVNS. Trimming took off 5 bases at V and 4 bases at J, with 14 bases between the two ends. Using reference TRBV25-1 and TRBJ2-5 for the parts outside the CDR3, the full variable domain is EADIYQTPRYLVIGTGKKITLECSQTMGHDKMYWYQQDPGMELHLIHYSYGVNSTEKGDLSSESTVSRIRTEHFPLTLESARPSHTSQYLCASSRLGGPETQYFGPGTRLLVL.

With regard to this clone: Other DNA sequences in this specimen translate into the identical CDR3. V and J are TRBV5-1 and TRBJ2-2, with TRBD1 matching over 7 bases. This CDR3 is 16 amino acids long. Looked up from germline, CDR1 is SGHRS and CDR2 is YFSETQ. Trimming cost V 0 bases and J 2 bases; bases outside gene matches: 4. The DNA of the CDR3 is TGCGCCAGCAGCTTGGGAGGGACAGAAAACACCGGGGAGCTGTTTTTT. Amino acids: CASSLGGTENTGELFF.

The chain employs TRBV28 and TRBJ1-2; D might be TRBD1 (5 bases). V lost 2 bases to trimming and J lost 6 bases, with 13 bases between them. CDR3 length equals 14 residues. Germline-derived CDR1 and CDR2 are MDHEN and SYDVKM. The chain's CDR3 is CASSLTGTRNGYTF. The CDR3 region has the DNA TGTGCCAGCAGTTTAACGGGGACCCGTAATGGCTACACCTTC.